This T cell receptor beta chain was captured by sequencing in a study of monozygotic twins with inflammatory bowel disease. Findings and limits, study-wide: Clonotypes shared with others were fewer in IBD patients than in healthy twins, especially with disease activity. Different subtypes (of T cells) could not be told apart from one another. Patient-specific immunosuppressive treatments may have made repertoires more variable.

TCRdb reprocessed the 5' RACE reads, keeping one entry per CDR3 protein, no DNA. This table lists approximately 300,000 distinct CDR3 sequences. On this clonotype itself: What it binds is unknown.

The receptor comes from a human donor with ulcerative colitis or Crohn's disease, or a healthy co-twin of an affected twin (not recorded which). The sample consisted of blood.

The CDR3 loop is CASSQTGPLGTQYF. V and J are TRBV4-3 and TRBJ2-5; TCRdb indicates TRBD1, and absent DNA this call remains unverified. This CDR3 spans 14 amino acids. Per the germline V gene, CDR1 is LGHNA and CDR2 is YSLEER.